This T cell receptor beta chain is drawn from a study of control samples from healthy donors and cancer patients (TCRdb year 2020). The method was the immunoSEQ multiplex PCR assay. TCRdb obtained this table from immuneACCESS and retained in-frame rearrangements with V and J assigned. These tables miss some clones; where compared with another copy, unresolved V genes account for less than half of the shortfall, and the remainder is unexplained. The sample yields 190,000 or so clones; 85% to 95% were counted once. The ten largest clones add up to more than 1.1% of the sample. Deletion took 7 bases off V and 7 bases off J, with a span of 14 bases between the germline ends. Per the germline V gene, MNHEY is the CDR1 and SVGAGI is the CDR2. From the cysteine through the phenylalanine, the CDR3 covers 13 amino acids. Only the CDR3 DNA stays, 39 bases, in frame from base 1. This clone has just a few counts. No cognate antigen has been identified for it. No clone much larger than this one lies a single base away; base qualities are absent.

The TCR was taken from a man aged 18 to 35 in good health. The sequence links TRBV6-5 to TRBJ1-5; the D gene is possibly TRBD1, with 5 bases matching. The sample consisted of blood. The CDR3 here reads CASTWGREQPQHF. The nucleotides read TGTGCCAGCACCTGGGGCAGGGAACAGCCCCAGCATTTT.